The 24 T cell receptor beta chains below all came from one sample that was sequenced in a study of OX40 agonist ivuxolimab in advanced cancers. Method: immunoSEQ multiplex PCR; TCRdb's copy keeps in-frame clones and lacks some. The data contain about 61,000 clones, about 85% of them singletons. This specimen was CD4+ or CD8+ T cells sorted from blood, taken in a trial of the OX40 agonist ivuxolimab. The receptors stem from an adult with an advanced solid tumor such as melanoma, head and neck, liver or kidney cancer.

The chain couples TRBV7-9 to TRBJ2-3; 7 positions agree with TRBD2. This CDR3 is built from 15 residues. Trimming cost V 1 base and J 2 bases; bases outside gene matches: 3. From germline, CDR1 is SEHNR and CDR2 FQNEAQ (reference sequence). The CDR3 nucleotides are TGTGCCAGCAGCTTAGGACGGGGGGTCACAGATACGCAGTATTTT. This encodes CASSLGRGVTDTQYF.

The V and J genes are TRBV7-8 and TRBJ2-3, with D possibly being TRBD1 (6 bases). CDR1 and CDR2 from the germline V gene are SGHVS and FQNEAQ. This CDR3 is 14 amino acids long. V was clipped by 5 bases and J by 3 bases, with 12 bases between them. CDR3 DNA: TGTGCCAGCAGCAAACAGGGATTTACAGATACGCAGTATTTT. Protein product: CASSKQGFTDTQYF.

The J gene is TRBJ2-6, the V gene TRBV5-1, with D maybe TRBD1 (6 bases). The V gene's germline CDR1 is SGHRS and CDR2 YFSETQ. Trimming took 4 bases from V and 4 from J, leaving 12 bases between them. CDR3 length: 15 amino acids. The CDR3 loop reads CASSPTGTGANVLTF. The CDR3 coding sequence is TGCGCCAGCAGCCCCACAGGGACCGGGGCCAACGTCCTGACTTTC.

This clone was counted only a few times. The chain has TRBV6-1 and TRBJ1-1; TRBD1 matches 7 bases. This CDR3 comprises 13 residues. Germline V gene sequence: CDR1 MNHNS, CDR2 SASEGT. The trim removed 6 bases at V and 4 bases at J, leaving 5 bases unmatched. CDR3 in amino acids: CASSRDRATEAFF. The CDR3 region has the DNA TGTGCCAGCAGCCGAGACAGGGCCACTGAAGCTTTCTTT.

V and J are TRBV15 and TRBJ2-5; D not resolved. This CDR3 comprises 16 residues. Trimming took 5 bases from V and 2 from J, leaving 18 bases between them. CDR1 is LNHNV and CDR2 is YYDKDF in the germline V gene (reference sequence). The CDR3 reads CATSRLRQVNQETQYF. CDR3 DNA: TGTGCCACCAGCCGCCTAAGACAAGTTAATCAAGAGACCCAGTACTTC. Based on the CDR3 plus reference TRBV15 and TRBJ2-5, the full variable domain is DAMVIQNPRYQVTQFGKPVTLSCSQTLNHNVMYWYQQKSSQAPKLLFHYYDKDFNNEADTPDNFQSRRPNTSFCFLDIRSPGLGDTAMYLCATSRLRQVNQETQYFGPGTRLLVL.

The V and J genes are TRBV11-3 and TRBJ1-1, with TRBD1 as a possible D gene (5 bases). The V end was cut by 0 bases, the J end by 1 base, with 12 bases between. Germline CDR1 reads SGHNT; CDR2 reads YENEEA. The CDR3 covers 16 residues. The CDR3 DNA reads TGTGCCAGCAGCTTAGACGGACCAACAGGGAACACTGAAGCTTTCTTT. Translated, it gives CASSLDGPTGNTEAFF. Together with reference TRBV11-3 and TRBJ1-1, the CDR3 gives the full variable domain: EAGVVQSPRYKIIEKKQPVAFWCNPISGHNTLYWYLQNLGQGPELLIRYENEEAVDDSQLPKDRFSAERLKGVDSTLKIQPAELGDSAVYLCASSLDGPTGNTEAFFGQGTRLTVV.

The chain combines TRBV9 with TRBJ2-2; TRBD1 might be the D (5 bases). Germline V gene sequence: CDR1 SGDLS, CDR2 YYNGEE. The ends were cut back, 3 bases at V and 0 bases at J, with 15 bases in the middle. The CDR3 sequence is 17 residues long. The CDR3 bases are TGTGCCAGCAGCGCACATCGACAGTCTACGAACACCGGGGAGCTGTTTTTT. It codes for CASSAHRQSTNTGELFF.

The genes are TRBV6-1 and TRBJ1-3; a possible D gene is TRBD1 (6 bases). CDR1 is MNHNS and CDR2 is SASEGT in the germline V gene. V lost 2 bases, J lost 5 bases, and 10 bases lay in between. The CDR3 spans 14 residues. The CDR3 nucleotides read TGTGCCAGCAGTGAATGGGGGCTTAGAAACACCATATATTTT. Translated: CASSEWGLRNTIYF.

This clone was seen once. V and J are TRBV7-2 and TRBJ2-5; 9 bases line up with TRBD2. Losses at the gene ends were 5 bases for V and 2 bases for J; bases not matched to a gene: 12. Looked up from germline, CDR1 is SGHTA and CDR2 is FQGNSA. CDR3 length: 17 amino acids. Here the CDR3 DNA reads TGTGCCAGCAGCGCCGGGGGTCTAGCGGGGCCACAAGAGACCCAGTACTTC. This sequence encodes CASSAGGLAGPQETQYF.

This rearrangement joins TRBV6-1 to TRBJ2-5; D gene uncertain. Trimming pared 2 bases from V and 5 bases from J, leaving 12 bases between. This CDR3 has 14 amino acids. Germline assignment: CDR1 MNHNS and CDR2 SASEGT. CDR3 bases: TGTGCCAGCAGTGAATTGTACCAGACGGAGACCCAGTACTTC. Residues: CASSELYQTETQYF.

The DNA for the CDR3 is TGTGCCAGCAGGCCCGACAGGGAATCTAAGGGCTACACCTTC. Translating gives CASRPDRESKGYTF. This rearrangement joins TRBV2 to TRBJ1-2, with TRBD1 matching 7 bases. Germline CDR1 is SNHLY and CDR2 is FYNNEI. The length of the CDR3 is 14 residues. Trimming took 6 bases from V and 8 from J; bases not matched to a gene: 12.

This clone is medium-sized within its sample. The chain carries TRBV10-2 and TRBJ2-5, with 12 bases fitting TRBD1. Germline CDR1 reads WSHSY; CDR2 reads SAAADI. The CDR3 loop spans 15 amino acids. V gave up 6 bases and J gave up 5 bases; unmatched junction bases: 7. CDR3 nucleotide sequence: TGCGCCAGCAGGCCCGGGACAGGGGGCGCTGAGACCCAGTACTTC. Amino acid sequence: CASRPGTGGAETQYF.

The V and J genes are TRBV18 and TRBJ2-5; D possibly corresponds to TRBD1 (6 bases). The CDR3 runs to 13 residues. Germline V lookup: CDR1 KGHSH, CDR2 LQKENI. With 3 bases removed from V and 3 bases from J, the gap between germline ends came to 8 bases. DNA for the CDR3: TGTGCCAGCTCACCTAGACAGGAAGAGACCCAGTACTTC. Translation gives CASSPRQEETQYF.

The CDR3: CASSYPGTGLAGELFF. In nucleotides, the CDR3 is TGTGCCAGCAGTTACCCCGGCACGGGGCTCGCCGGGGAGCTGTTTTTT. This sequence joins TRBV6-6 and TRBJ2-2, with D possibly called TRBD1 or TRBD2 (5 bases each). The V end was cut by 2 bases, the J end by 6 bases, with 16 bases between. Germline lookup yields CDR1 MNHNY and CDR2 SVGAGI (reference sequence). The CDR3 loop spans 16 amino acids.

The V gene is TRBV18, the J gene TRBJ1-2, with D unresolved. This CDR3 spans 17 amino acids. Germline lookup yields CDR1 KGHSH and CDR2 LQKENI. Trimming took off 1 base at V and 6 bases at J, with 21 bases between the two ends. CDR3: CASSPLDLSSVGNGYTF. Here the CDR3 DNA reads TGTGCCAGCTCACCACTAGACCTGAGCTCGGTTGGGAATGGCTACACCTTC.

The chain joins TRBV28 to TRBJ1-2; D is unresolved. The V gene lost 10 bases and the J gene lost 5 bases, with 20 bases spanning the gap. Germline CDR1 and CDR2: MDHEN and SYDVKM. The length of the CDR3 is 14 residues. CDR3 nucleotides: TGTGCCACCGTCGCTCCGTTTGCGAGGTATGGCTACACCTTC. This translates into CATVAPFARYGYTF.

This chain connects TRBV30 to TRBJ2-3; 7 bases align to TRBD2. Germline CDR1 reads GTSNPN; CDR2 reads SVGIG (reference sequence). With 2 bases clipped from V and 12 bases from J, the junction kept 14 bases outside the gene matches. This CDR3 spans 14 amino acids. The DNA for the CDR3 is TGTGCCTGGAGTCGGGGGGTGGCTTCACAGATACAGTATTTT. Translating it yields CAWSRGVASQIQYF.

The chain couples TRBV2 to TRBJ1-2; 10 bases map to TRBD1. The CDR3 length is 14 residues. Germline V gives CDR1 SNHLY, CDR2 FYNNEI. Trimming cost V 7 bases and J 5 bases; bases outside gene matches: 7. This CDR3 is CASIPGQGTYGYTF. The CDR3 DNA is TGTGCCAGCATTCCGGGACAGGGGACATATGGCTACACCTTC.

The DNA for the CDR3 is TGTGCCAGCAGCTTAATGACAGGGGCAACGGCTTTCTTT. Translated, it gives CASSLMTGATAFF. V gene TRBV7-3 combines with J gene TRBJ1-1; 8 bases map to TRBD1. The CDR3 sequence is 13 residues long. CDR1 is SGHTA and CDR2 is FQGTGA in the germline V gene. Germline trimming cut 1 base from V and 11 bases from J; bases unmatched to any gene: 6.

This chain connects TRBV15 to TRBJ2-1, with TRBD2 as a possible D gene (5 bases). Germline V gene sequence: CDR1 LNHNV, CDR2 YYDKDF (reference sequence). This CDR3 region has 15 residues. Trimming removed 2 bases from V and 9 bases from J, with 17 bases in between. The CDR3: CATSRSSRVRGEQFF. The CDR3 coding sequence is TGTGCCACCAGCAGATCGTCCCGGGTCCGGGGTGAGCAGTTCTTC.

J is TRBJ1-6 and V is TRBV9; TRBD1 is a possible D gene (5 bases). Germline V gene data show CDR1 as SGDLS and CDR2 as YYNGEE. This CDR3 has 14 residues. The V gene lost 0 bases and the J gene lost 10 bases, with 11 bases spanning the gap. The CDR3 sequence: CASSVESGMSPLHF. The CDR3 DNA reads as TGTGCCAGCAGCGTAGAGTCAGGGATGTCACCCCTCCACTTT.

The chain couples TRBV9 to TRBJ2-7; 10 nucleotides line up with TRBD2. CDR1 is SGDLS and CDR2 is YYNGEE in the germline V gene. CDR3 length: 16 amino acids. The V gene end was trimmed by 6 bases and the J gene end by 3 bases; junction bases not matched to a gene: 12. CDR3 region: CASTPSPSGGSYEQYF. DNA for the CDR3: TGTGCCAGCACCCCATCCCCTAGCGGGGGAAGCTACGAGCAGTACTTC.

The chain uses TRBV18 and TRBJ2-5, with 8 bases lining up with TRBD1. This CDR3 has 15 residues. J lost 4 bases, V lost 4 bases, and 8 bases had no gene match. Germline CDR1 reads KGHSH; CDR2 reads LQKENI. CDR3 protein: CASSRYGQGGETQYF. The CDR3 DNA reads TGTGCCAGCTCACGCTACGGACAGGGCGGAGAGACCCAGTACTTC.

V usage is TRBV19 and J usage is TRBJ2-3; TRBD2 matches 11 bases. CDR1 is LNHDA, CDR2 SQIVND, per germline (reference sequence). With V trimmed by 7 bases and J by 1 base, 10 bases remained unmatched. CDR3 size: 17 residues. CDR3 protein: CASTEGLLAGGTDTQYF. The CDR3 coding sequence is TGTGCCAGTACCGAAGGTTTACTAGCGGGGGGCACAGATACGCAGTATTTT.